A selection of T cell receptor beta chains follows, all from one sample in a study of blood T cell repertoires in COVID-19. Produced via immunoSEQ multiplex PCR; TCRdb's table is partial and in-frame only. The sample yields 60,000 to 85,000 clones, around two thirds seen once. Sequenced material: peripheral blood. Receptors originate from a human donor with acute or convalescent COVID-19. The donor label of this sample is uncertain. Each CDR3 is given with its conserved first and last residue. Each record gives: D gene, clone size, J gene, V gene, CDR3 protein, CDR3 DNA. D genes are given only for firm matches. Rows give clone size only sometimes, using once, few, many, or a class for an expanded clone.

>-|-|TRBJ2-3|TRBV20-1
CSARDADTQYF
TGCAGTGCTAGAGACGCAGATACGCAGTATTTT
>-|-|TRBJ2-3|TRBV5-4
CASSQTELGDTQYF
TGTGCCAGCAGCCAGACAGAGTTAGGAGATACGCAGTATTTT
>-|-|TRBJ2-7|TRBV19
CASSIQQGDEQYF
TGTGCCAGTAGTATCCAACAGGGCGACGAGCAGTACTTC
>-|-|TRBJ1-2|TRBV2
CASSEESSYGYTF
TGTGCCAGCAGTGAAGAGAGTTCTTATGGCTACACCTTC
>-|-|TRBJ1-5|TRBV18
CASSPGGAGQPQHF
TGTGCCAGCTCACCCGGGGGGGCAGGGCAGCCCCAGCATTTT
>TRBD2|few|TRBJ2-4|TRBV28
CAVRGGNIQYF
TGTGCCGTCCGGGGGGGGAACATTCAGTACTTC
>TRBD1|-|TRBJ1-2|TRBV7-8
CASSSDRVGYGYTF
TGTGCCAGCAGCTCCGACAGGGTGGGCTATGGCTACACCTTC
>TRBD2|-|TRBJ2-3|TRBV5-4
CASSLLLAKSTDTQYF
TGTGCCAGCAGCTTATTACTAGCGAAGAGCACAGATACGCAGTATTTT
>TRBD1|few|TRBJ2-7|TRBV28
CASTRGGTGGVNEQYF
TGTGCCAGCACCCGGGGTGGGACAGGGGGCGTCAACGAGCAGTACTTC
>-|-|TRBJ2-3|TRBV18
CASSPTSGEDTQYF
TGTGCCAGCTCACCGACCTCGGGGGAGGATACGCAGTATTTT